This TCR beta chain was obtained from a study of blood T cell repertoires in COVID-19. Background on the study: PBMCs, B-cell-depleted T cells, or T cells were the source of the cDNA or gDNA that made up the material.

As handled by the study authors: The authors estimated nucleated cell counts from reference gene primer amplification. Using immunoSEQ multiplex PCR, the repertoire was profiled, and TCRdb retains in-frame clones only, with some absent. D and trimming come from the DNA, and the V and J calls and clone size come from that table. The sample comprises 220,000 or so clones, 82% of which are singletons, and around 3.4% rests with the top ten. Participant-given clinical history determined each cohort assignment. Recovered Cohort 3 donors showed two negative PCRs, clearance, or symptom resolution. The CDR3 has 13 amino acids. CDR1 SNHLY and CDR2 FYNNEI come from the germline V gene. Trimming cost V 6 bases and J 2 bases, with 10 bases left between them. This clone has more than one count but fewer than ten.

The sample comprised PBMCs or T cells enriched from blood (not recorded which). The chain uses TRBV2 and TRBJ1-2; D is ambiguous. The TCR comes from a woman between 55 and 75 years old who had recovered from COVID-19. The CDR3 sequence: CASRAPGNYGYTF. Here the CDR3 DNA reads TGTGCCAGCAGGGCTCCGGGGAACTATGGCTACACCTTC.